A selection of T cell receptor beta chains follows, all from one sample in a study of cytomegalovirus exposure and HLA in healthy donors. TCRdb keeps only in-frame clones here, not all; method: immunoSEQ multiplex PCR. Of more than 130,000 clones listed, around four fifths are singletons. Sequenced input: PBMCs. All receptors come from a young man in good health and CMV-seronegative. CDR3s leave out the opening cysteine and the closing phenylalanine or tryptophan. Each record gives: J gene, V gene, CDR3 protein.

>TRBJ2-1|TRBV5-1
ASSLEAMRSYNEQF
>TRBJ2-7|TRBV9
ASSANQGATYYEQY
>TRBJ1-2|TRBV13
ASSLGAGARFSGYT
>TRBJ1-1|TRBV7-9
ASSLEAGRAF
>TRBJ1-4|TRBV4-1
ASSQVGQGLEKLF
>TRBJ1-4|TRBV7-6
ASSTGTVPQKLF
>TRBJ2-2|TRBV4-1
ASSPGQARTGELF
>-|TRBV30
AWRGGREQY
>TRBJ2-1|TRBV10-2
ASILAGDHEQF
>TRBJ2-7|TRBV10-2
ASRDKGLAVYEQY
>TRBJ1-2|TRBV6-5
ASSYEGQGRYGYT
>TRBJ2-1|TRBV5-1
ASSSLKAGGYGNEQF
>TRBJ2-2|TRBV7-9
ASSLASDSRAGELF
>TRBJ1-4|TRBV9
ASSGLGQLNEKLF
>TRBJ1-1|TRBV5-1
ASRYWGETEAF
>TRBJ2-1|TRBV6-6
ASTKQGDYNEQF
>TRBJ2-7|TRBV28
ATLRTSGTYEQY
>TRBJ2-3|TRBV4-1
ASSQVGGQGASTDTQY
>TRBJ2-4|TRBV6-1
ASSESWGGKNIQY
>TRBJ1-1|TRBV5-4
ASSFRGAANTEAF
>TRBJ2-2|TRBV27
ASSLLGRGRTGELF
>TRBJ1-3|TRBV4-1
ASAPNAGQPLGNTIY
>TRBJ2-7|TRBV7-2
ASSLAEGSEQY
>TRBJ2-5|TRBV5-1
ASSVGQQETQY
>TRBJ1-5|TRBV7-9
ASSRGDSFNQPQN
>TRBJ2-5|TRBV11-2
ASSSLAGGPRETQY
>TRBJ2-5|TRBV5-1
ASSLGAGREETQY
>TRBJ2-7|TRBV15
ATSRVVRGPKGYEQY
>TRBJ2-1|TRBV5-4
ASSLSGSSYNEQF
>TRBJ1-2|TRBV6-6
ASSSDRATPGYT
>TRBJ2-7|TRBV18
ASSSPWQEYEQY
>TRBJ2-4|TRBV5-6
ASSSTGGLAKNIQY
>TRBJ1-5|TRBV2
ASSPVDRVQPQH
>TRBJ2-7|TRBV2
ASSPSGLSTYEQY
>TRBJ1-1|TRBV10-1
ASSDGTRYTGSEAF
>TRBJ2-1|TRBV2
ASSVPGFDEQF
>TRBJ1-1|TRBV5-1
ASSFTLGRTAEAF
>TRBJ2-7|TRBV15
ATSRTSGGAYEQY
>TRBJ1-2|TRBV5-6
ASSQDRGRWGYT
>TRBJ2-3|TRBV7-9
ASSLTGTDTQY
>TRBJ1-1|TRBV18
ASSPRQLNTEAF
>TRBJ2-1|TRBV5-1
ASRHSGEYNEQF
>TRBJ2-3|TRBV7-3
ASSLIGTGTDTQY
>TRBJ1-1|TRBV20-1
SALGSPEAF
>TRBJ1-2|TRBV6-1
ASSRQLSVWDT